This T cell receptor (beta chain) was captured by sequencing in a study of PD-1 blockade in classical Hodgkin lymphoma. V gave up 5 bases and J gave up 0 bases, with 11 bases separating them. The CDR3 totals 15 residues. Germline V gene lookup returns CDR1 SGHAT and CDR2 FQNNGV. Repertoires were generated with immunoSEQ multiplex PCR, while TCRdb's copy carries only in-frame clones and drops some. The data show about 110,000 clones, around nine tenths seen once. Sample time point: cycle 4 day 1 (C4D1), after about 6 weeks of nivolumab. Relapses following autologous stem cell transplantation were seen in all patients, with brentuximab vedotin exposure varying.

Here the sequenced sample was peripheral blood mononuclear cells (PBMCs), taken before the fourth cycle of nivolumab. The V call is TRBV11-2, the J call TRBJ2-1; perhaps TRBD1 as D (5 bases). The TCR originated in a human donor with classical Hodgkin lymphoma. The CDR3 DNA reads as TGTGCCAGCAGCCTGGGGCAGCCCTCCTACAATGAGCAGTTCTTC. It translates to CASSLGQPSYNEQFF.